This TCR beta chain was retrieved from a study of human T cells and chemical hapten exposure. Study-wide context: Affected patients, primarily female, had alopecia areata, totalis or universalis.

As to this clonotype: Its antigen is unidentified.

Time point reported: patch test 1, 2 weeks after DPC sensitization. The treatment was: therapeutic diphenylcyclopropenone sensitization with weekly scalp DPC. This CDR3 has 14 residues. CDR1 is KGHSH, CDR2 LQKENI, per germline. Trimming took off 3 bases at V and 5 bases at J, with 10 bases between the two ends. Study-wide results and limits: Alopecia affecting every donor means their immune response may not match healthy people's. Controls had significantly fewer large CDR3 similarity clusters than were formed by expanded TCRs.

MiXCR, run by TCRdb on the RACE reads, gives a single entry per CDR3 protein. The sample yields 300,000 to 400,000 distinct CDR3 sequences, about 7% seen once. This TCR was recovered from a woman aged 18 to 35 with alopecia areata. Some clones in this sample may be carry-over from other donors' samples. Specimen: whole blood, collected in connection with sensitization to the hapten diphenylcyclopropenone (DPC). V and J are TRBV18 and TRBJ1-4; maybe TRBD1 (6 bases). CDR3 amino acids: CASSPRTVNEKLFF. In nucleotides, the CDR3 is TGTGCCAGCTCACCTCGGACAGTAAATGAAAAACTGTTTTTT.